Presented here are 22 T cell receptor beta chains from one specimen sequenced in a study of lung T cells in sarcoidosis with Löfgren's syndrome. TCRdb passed the reads through MiXCR, listing each CDR3 protein once. The table shows tens of thousands of distinct CDR3 sequences, with 21% occurring only once. Sequenced material: CD4+ T cells from PBMCs. The receptors here all came from a human donor with sarcoidosis (Löfgren's syndrome or another form), or a control subject (not recorded which).

Comments on this clonotype: Since no conserved phenylalanine or tryptophan closes the CDR3, a read error is the likely cause. The DNA is left out, because the CDR3 cannot be placed on it with certainty; the CDR3 is given as TCRdb lists it. This chain joins TRBV6-1 and TRBJ2-1; the DNA was not compared with TRBD2, the D call given in the table. Per the germline V gene, CDR1 is MNHNS and CDR2 is SASEGT. The CDR3 length equals 15 residues, ends included. The CDR3 protein is CASSDGLAGFNEQLL.

In its sample, this clonotype was seen many times. The CDR3 is CASSLERGSMYEQYV. Written as DNA, the CDR3 is TGTGCCAGCAGCTTAGAGAGGGGGAGCATGTACGAGCAGTACGTC. V gene TRBV7-9 combines with J gene TRBJ2-7; possible D gene TRBD1, 6 bases. Trimming removed 1 base from V and 4 bases from J, with 14 bases in between. Germline V gene sequence: CDR1 SEHNR, CDR2 FQNEAQ (reference sequence). The CDR3 has 15 residues.

This clonotype has a count of ten or more. The J gene is TRBJ1-3, the V gene TRBV20-1, with 7 bases that match TRBD1. V dropped 3 bases and J dropped 6; count of bases not matched to a gene: 5. Looked up from germline, CDR1 is DFQATT and CDR2 is SNEGSKA (reference sequence). This CDR3 is 13 amino acids long. The CDR3 spells CSASVGGENTIYF. CDR3 nucleotides: TGCAGTGCTAGTGTAGGGGGCGAAAACACCATATATTTT.

There are a few counts of this clonotype. The chain employs TRBV10-1 and TRBJ2-4; D is ambiguous. From germline, CDR1 is WNHNN and CDR2 SYGVQD (reference sequence). V was clipped by 3 bases and J by 3 bases, with 9 bases between them. The CDR3 consists of 14 residues. DNA of the CDR3: TGCGCCAGCAGTGATTCGGCAGGCAAAAACATTCAGTACTTC. It yields the protein CASSDSAGKNIQYF.

This clonotype was counted at least ten times. This sequence joins TRBV12-5 and TRBJ2-3; 8 nucleotides align to TRBD1. The V gene end was trimmed by 5 bases and the J gene end by 5 bases; junction bases not matched to a gene: 21. This CDR3 has 19 residues. Germline V CDR1 and CDR2: LGHNT, FRNRAP. The CDR3 sequence is CASGLYRLDRGWGGDTQYF. Here the CDR3 DNA reads TGTGCTAGTGGTCTCTACCGTCTCGACAGGGGTTGGGGCGGAGATACGCAGTATTTT. Full variable domain (remainder filled in from reference TRBV12-5 and TRBJ2-3): DARVTQTPRHKVTEMGQEVTMRCQPILGHNTVFWYRQTMMQGLELLAYFRNRAPLDDSGMPKDRFSAEMPDATLATLKIQPSEPRDSAVYFCASGLYRLDRGWGGDTQYFGPGTRLTVL.

This clonotype has at least ten counts. The CDR3 sequence: CASSPPTGTDTQYF. The DNA for the CDR3 is TGTGCCAGCAGCCCACCGACAGGGACCGATACGCAGTATTTT. V gene TRBV6-1 combines with J gene TRBJ2-3, with 7 positions matching TRBD1. The trim removed 6 bases at V and 6 bases at J, leaving 9 bases unmatched. Germline CDR1 reads MNHNS; CDR2 reads SASEGT. This CDR3 is 14 amino acids long.

This clonotype came up many times. The V and J genes are TRBV7-9 and TRBJ1-1; 7 nucleotides align to TRBD1. In germline, CDR1 is SEHNR, CDR2 FQNEAQ (reference sequence). This CDR3 has 14 amino acids. J gave up 2 bases and V 5 bases, and 5 bases lay outside the gene matches. As DNA, the CDR3 is TGTGCCAGCAGCCCGCAGGGGGTCAACACTGAAGCTTTCTTT. Encoded protein: CASSPQGVNTEAFF.

This clonotype was recorded at least ten times. The chain recombines TRBV6-2 or TRBV6-3 with TRBJ2-7; D gene uncertain. There are 13 residues in the CDR3. Germline V gene data show CDR1 as MNHEY and CDR2 as SVGEGT. Trimming left V 2 bases short and J 2 bases short, with 7 bases between. The CDR3 nucleotides read TGTGCCAGCAGTTACGAGACAACCTACGAGCAGTACTTC. It is translated as CASSYETTYEQYF.

This clonotype was recorded only once. Since a much larger clone is just one base distant, this may be a read error. V and J are TRBV7-2 and TRBJ2-7; weak D call: TRBD2 (6 bases). Between the trimmed V and J ends, which lost 5 bases and 6 bases, there was a span of 20 bases. This CDR3 has 15 residues. CDR1 and CDR2 (germline): SGHTA, FQGNSA. CDR3 residues: CASSPTLGLTIEQYF. The DNA for the CDR3 is TGTGCCAGCAGCCCGACATTGGGACTTACCATCGAGCAGTACTTC.

This clonotype has a count of ten or more. This chain connects TRBV20-1 to TRBJ1-5; the D gene is possibly TRBD1 (5 bases). Deletions cut 6 bases from V and 6 bases from J, with 12 bases between. CDR1 and CDR2 from the germline V gene are DFQATT and SNEGSKA (reference sequence). The CDR3 loop spans 12 amino acids. The CDR3: CSATGEGQPQHF. CDR3 in DNA: TGCAGTGCCACAGGAGAAGGTCAGCCCCAGCATTTT.

This clonotype was counted between two and nine times. J is TRBJ2-7 and V is TRBV7-2; 8 nucleotides match TRBD2. There are 17 residues in the CDR3. CDR1 SGHTA and CDR2 FQGNSA come from the germline V gene. V gave up 5 bases and J gave up 1 base; unmatched junction bases: 13. The CDR3 spells CASSQKAGGRWSYEQYF. CDR3 nucleotide sequence: TGTGCCAGCAGCCAAAAGGCTGGCGGGAGGTGGTCCTACGAGCAGTACTTC.

This clonotype was found a few times. A read error may explain this, as a much larger clone is one base away. This CDR3 fails to terminate in the conserved phenylalanine or tryptophan, so it likely reflects a read error. The rearrangement uses TRBV27 and TRBJ1-5; the D gene is possibly TRBD1 (5 bases). Germline loops: CDR1 MNHEY, CDR2 SMNVEV (reference sequence). This CDR3 is 15 amino acids long. Trimming took off 8 bases at V and 1 base at J, with 15 bases between the two ends. CDR3 residues: CASGRESASNQPQHS. The CDR3 DNA is TGTGCCAGCGGCAGGGAGTCCGCGAGCAATCAGCCCCAGCATTCT.

V gene TRBV12-3 or TRBV12-4 combines with J gene TRBJ2-3; 11 nucleotides match TRBD2. After removal of 5 bases from V and 4 bases from J, the junction contained 2 bases not matched to a gene. The CDR3 has 14 amino acids. CDR3 loop: CASSPLAGADTQYF. The CDR3 nucleotides are TGTGCCAGCAGTCCACTAGCGGGAGCAGATACGCAGTATTTT.

This clonotype was counted many times. The chain joins TRBV5-1 to TRBJ1-5; unclear D gene. The CDR3 extends over 15 amino acids. CDR1 is SGHRS and CDR2 is YFSETQ in the germline V gene. Between the trimmed V and J ends, which lost 0 bases and 2 bases, there was a span of 9 bases. CDR3 sequence (DNA): TGCGCCAGCAGCTTGGGGGAGGGCGGCAATCAGCCCCAGCATTTT. Protein: CASSLGEGGNQPQHF.

In this sample, this clonotype turned up many times. The gene calls are TRBV19 and TRBJ1-1; D unclear. The V and J ends lost 6 bases and 0 bases respectively, with 20 bases between them. Looked up from germline, CDR1 is LNHDA and CDR2 is SQIVND (reference sequence). The CDR3 runs 17 residues. The CDR3 DNA is TGTGCCAGTAGCCCCAAACGGAAGGATTTTATGAACACTGAAGCTTTCTTT. Protein sequence: CASSPKRKDFMNTEAFF.

This clonotype has more than one count but fewer than ten. The chain uses TRBV18 and TRBJ1-1, with D possibly matching TRBD1 (6 bases). CDR3 size: 14 residues. Deletions cut 8 bases from V and 1 base from J, with 14 bases between. Germline CDR1 KGHSH, CDR2 LQKENI. CDR3 sequence reads: CASDVGTTNTEAFF. The DNA for the CDR3 is TGTGCCAGCGATGTTGGGACAACGAACACTGAAGCTTTCTTT.

This clonotype has a handful of counts. The chain carries TRBV18 and TRBJ2-5; weak D call: TRBD1 (5 bases). In germline, CDR1 is KGHSH, CDR2 LQKENI. The CDR3 totals 13 residues. V lost 6 bases and J 10 bases, leaving 18 bases between the germline ends. CDR3 nucleotides: TGTGCCAGCTCCCTCGGGCAGGGTGAAAGCCAGTACTTC. Its protein product is CASSLGQGESQYF. The variable domain in full, completed from reference TRBV18 and TRBJ2-5, reads NAGVMQNPRHLVRRRGQEARLRCSPMKGHSHVYWYRQLPEEGLKFMVYLQKENIIDESGMPKERFSAEFPKEGPSILRIQQVVRGDSAAYFCASSLGQGESQYFGPGTRLLVL.

This clonotype was detected ten times or more. This chain uses TRBV6-2 or TRBV6-3 with TRBJ2-2; D is ambiguous. With 10 bases removed from V and 0 bases from J, the gap between germline ends came to 18 bases. The germline CDR1 and CDR2 sequences are MNHEY and SVGEGT. This CDR3 has 16 amino acids. The CDR3 DNA reads TGTGCCACCACAAAGAGCGCAAGCGCGAACACCGGGGAGCTGTTTTTT. Its translation is CATTKSASANTGELFF.

This clonotype was seen repeatedly, ten times or more. The chain has TRBV2 and TRBJ1-3, with D maybe TRBD1 (5 bases). The CDR3 length is 12 residues. Germline CDR1 SNHLY, CDR2 FYNNEI. V lost 7 bases and J lost 8, with 12 bases in between. CDR3 sequence reads: CASIRGFDTIYF. In DNA, the CDR3 is TGTGCCAGCATAAGGGGCTTCGACACCATATATTTT.

The J gene is TRBJ1-3, the V gene TRBV18, with no clear D. This CDR3 spans 14 amino acids. Deletions cut 3 bases from V and 5 bases from J, with 11 bases between. CDR1 is KGHSH and CDR2 is LQKENI in the germline V gene. CDR3 residues: CASSPSRNRNTIYF. The DNA of the CDR3 is TGTGCCAGCTCACCCTCTCGGAACCGAAACACCATATATTTT.

This clonotype turned up a few times. The CDR3 sequence: CASSSRGQGSGDTQYF. As DNA, the CDR3 is TGTGCCAGCAGCTCTAGGGGACAGGGCTCCGGGGATACGCAGTATTTT. The chain links TRBV7-2 to TRBJ2-3, with 9 bases fitting TRBD1. This CDR3 comprises 16 residues. The ends lost 4 bases at V and 6 bases at J; junction bases unmatched: 11. Per germline, CDR1 SGHTA and CDR2 FQGNSA. Looking up the rest from reference TRBV7-2 and TRBJ2-3 gives the full variable domain: GAGVSQSPSNKVTEKGKDVELRCDPISGHTALYWYRQSLGQGLEFLIYFQGNSAPDKSGLPSDRFSAERTGGSVSTLTIQRTQQEDSAVYLCASSSRGQGSGDTQYFGPGTRLTVL.

This clonotype has ten or more counts. The chain has TRBV20-1 and TRBJ2-7; D might be TRBD1 (6 bases). Per germline, CDR1 DFQATT and CDR2 SNEGSKA (reference sequence). V was shortened by 6 bases and J by 0 bases, with 12 bases between the two germline ends. The CDR3 spans 13 residues. CDR3 protein: CSAPTGNSYEQYF. The CDR3 DNA sequence: TGCAGTGCACCCACAGGGAACTCCTACGAGCAGTACTTC.